One sample yielded the 4 T cell receptor beta chains listed below, sequenced in a study of shared clonotypes between healthy human individuals. Assay: immunoSEQ multiplex PCR; the TCRdb copy retains only in-frame clones and omits some. The sample yields over a million clones, approximately 98.5% seen once. Sequences were obtained from naive CD4+ T cells sorted from blood. Subset specified: CD45RA+ positively selected. The receptors stem from a man in his thirties or forties in good health.

The chain combines TRBV7-2 with TRBJ2-5; tentatively, D is TRBD2 (6 bases). This CDR3 comprises 17 residues. Germline V gene data show CDR1 as SGHTA and CDR2 as FQGNSA. Trimming took off 4 bases at V and 2 bases at J, with 20 bases between the two ends. The CDR3 DNA is TGTGCCAGCAGCTCTGGGGCGGGGTACAGACAACAAGAGACCCAGTACTTC. Its protein product is CASSSGAGYRQQETQYF.

The V call is TRBV29-1, the J call TRBJ2-5; 8 bases align to TRBD1. In germline, CDR1 is SQVTM, CDR2 ANQGSEA. V trimming: 2 bases; J trimming: 11 bases; junction bases outside the gene matches: 13. This CDR3 region has 14 residues. The CDR3 reads CSVEFGIQGAPQYF. CDR3 bases: TGCAGCGTTGAATTTGGCATCCAGGGGGCGCCTCAGTACTTC.

The rearrangement joins TRBV18 to TRBJ1-4; D remains unclear. V was shortened by 6 bases and J by 8 bases, with 7 bases between the two germline ends. CDR1 KGHSH and CDR2 LQKENI come from the germline V gene. The CDR3 consists of 11 residues. Written as DNA, the CDR3 is TGTGCCAGCTCCCTTGCCGAAAAACTGTTTTTT. Translating it yields CASSLAEKLFF.

The chain joins TRBV15 to TRBJ2-2; D is ambiguous. The V end lost 0 bases, the J end lost 6 bases, and 5 bases lay between the germline ends. The CDR3 extends over 13 amino acids. Germline V CDR1 and CDR2: LNHNV, YYDKDF (reference sequence). The DNA of the CDR3 is TGTGCCACCAGCAGAGAGCGGTCCGGGGAGCTGTTTTTT. This codes for CATSRERSGELFF.